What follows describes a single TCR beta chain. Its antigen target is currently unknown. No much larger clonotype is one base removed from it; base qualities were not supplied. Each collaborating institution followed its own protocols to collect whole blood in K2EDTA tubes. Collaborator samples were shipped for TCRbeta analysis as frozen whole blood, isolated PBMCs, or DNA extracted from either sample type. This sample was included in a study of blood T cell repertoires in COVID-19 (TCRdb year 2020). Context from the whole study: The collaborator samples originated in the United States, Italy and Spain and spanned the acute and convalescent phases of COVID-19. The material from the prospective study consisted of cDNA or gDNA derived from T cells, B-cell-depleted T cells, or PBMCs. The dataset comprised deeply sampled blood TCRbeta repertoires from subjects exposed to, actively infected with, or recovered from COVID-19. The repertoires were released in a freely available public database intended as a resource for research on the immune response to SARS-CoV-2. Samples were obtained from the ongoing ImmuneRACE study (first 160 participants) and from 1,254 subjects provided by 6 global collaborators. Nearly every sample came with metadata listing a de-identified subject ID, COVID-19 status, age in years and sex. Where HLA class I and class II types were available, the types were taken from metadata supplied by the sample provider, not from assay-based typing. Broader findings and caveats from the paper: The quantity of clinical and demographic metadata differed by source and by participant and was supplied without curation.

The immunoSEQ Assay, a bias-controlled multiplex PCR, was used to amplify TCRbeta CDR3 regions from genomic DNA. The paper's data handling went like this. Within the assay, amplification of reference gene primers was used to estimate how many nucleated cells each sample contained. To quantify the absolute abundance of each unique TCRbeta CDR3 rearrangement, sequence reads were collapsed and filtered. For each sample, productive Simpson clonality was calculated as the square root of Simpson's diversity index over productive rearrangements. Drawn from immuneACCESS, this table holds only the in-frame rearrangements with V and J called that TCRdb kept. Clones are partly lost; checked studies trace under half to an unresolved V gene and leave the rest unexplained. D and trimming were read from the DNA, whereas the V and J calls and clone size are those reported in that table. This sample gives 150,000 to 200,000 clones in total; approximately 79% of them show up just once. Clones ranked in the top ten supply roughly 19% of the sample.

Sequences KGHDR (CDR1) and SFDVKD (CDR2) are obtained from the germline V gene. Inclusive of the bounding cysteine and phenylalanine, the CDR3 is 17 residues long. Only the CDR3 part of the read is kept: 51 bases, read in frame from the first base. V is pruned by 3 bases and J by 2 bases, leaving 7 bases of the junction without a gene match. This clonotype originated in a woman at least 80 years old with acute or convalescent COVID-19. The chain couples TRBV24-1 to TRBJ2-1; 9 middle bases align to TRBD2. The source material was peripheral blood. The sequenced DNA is TGTGCCACCAGTGATGGGGCTAGCGGGATTGCCTACAATGAGCAGTTCTTC. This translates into CATSDGASGIAYNEQFF.